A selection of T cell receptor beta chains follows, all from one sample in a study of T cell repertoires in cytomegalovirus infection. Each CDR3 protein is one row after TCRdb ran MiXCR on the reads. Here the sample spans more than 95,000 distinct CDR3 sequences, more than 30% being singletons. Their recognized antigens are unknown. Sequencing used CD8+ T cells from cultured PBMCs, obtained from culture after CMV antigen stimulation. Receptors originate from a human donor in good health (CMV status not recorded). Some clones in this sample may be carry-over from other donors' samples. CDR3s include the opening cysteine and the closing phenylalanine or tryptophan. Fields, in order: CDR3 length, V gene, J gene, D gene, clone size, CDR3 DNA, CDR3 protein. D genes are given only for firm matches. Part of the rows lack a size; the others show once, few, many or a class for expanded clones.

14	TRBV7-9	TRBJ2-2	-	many	TGTGCCAGCAGCGGCGGACAGTACACCGGGGAGCTGTTTTTT	CASSGGQYTGELFF
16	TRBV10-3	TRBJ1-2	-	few	TGTGCCATCAGGAGGGAGACACAGGGATCACAAAACGGCTACACCTTC	CAIRRETQGSQNGYTF
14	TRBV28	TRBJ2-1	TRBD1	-	TGTGCCAGCACCGGAGACAGGGGGAACAATGAGCAGTTCTTC	CASTGDRGNNEQFF
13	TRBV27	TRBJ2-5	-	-	TGTGCCAGCAGTTCTGGACTACTAGAGACCCAGTACTTC	CASSSGLLETQYF
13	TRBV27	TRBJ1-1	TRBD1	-	TGTGCCAGCAGTTCAGGGGGGATCACTGAAGCTTTCTTT	CASSSGGITEAFF
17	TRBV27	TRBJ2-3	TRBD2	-	TGTGCCAGCAGTATAAGAGGGGTAGCGGGGGGCGCAGATACGCAGTATTTT	CASSIRGVAGGADTQYF
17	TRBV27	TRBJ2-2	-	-	TGTGCCAGCAGTTTATCCCGGGACATCATGAACACCGGGGAGCTGTTTTTT	CASSLSRDIMNTGELFF
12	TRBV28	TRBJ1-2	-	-	TGTGCCAGCAGTTTTCCCGGGGTCGGCTACACCTTC	CASSFPGVGYTF
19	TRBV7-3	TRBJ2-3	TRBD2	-	TGTGCCAGCAGCTTAGAGCCCAGCGGGGGCCTAAGTGGCACAGATACGCAGTATTTT	CASSLEPSGGLSGTDTQYF
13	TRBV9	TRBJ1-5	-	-	TGTGCCAGCAGCATCGCAGGAAACCAGCCCCAGCATTTT	CASSIAGNQPQHF
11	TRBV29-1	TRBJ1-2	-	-	TGCAGCGTTGACCAGTGGCCTGGCTACACCTTC	CSVDQWPGYTF
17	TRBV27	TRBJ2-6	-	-	TGTGCCAGCAGTCCCCTCCAGACTCTCTCTGGGGCCAACGTCCTGACTTTC	CASSPLQTLSGANVLTF
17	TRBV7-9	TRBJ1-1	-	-	TGTGCCAGCAGCCCCTCGTCTGCAGGGACACCACCCCTTAGGGCTTTCTTT	CASSPSSAGTPPLRAFF
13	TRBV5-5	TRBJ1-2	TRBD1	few	TGTGCCAGCAATCCCGGGACAGGGGCGGGCTACACCTTC	CASNPGTGAGYTF
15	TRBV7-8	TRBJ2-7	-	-	TGTGCCAGCAGCCCCCGGGGGCAGGACTATTACGAGCAGTACTTC	CASSPRGQDYYEQYF
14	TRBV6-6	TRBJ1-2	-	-	TGTGCCAGCACCTCGGGGGCATCGGGCTATGGCTACACCTTC	CASTSGASGYGYTF
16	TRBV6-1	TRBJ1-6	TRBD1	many	TGTGCCAGCAGTGAGGGAGAGGGACAGTCTGGCTCACCCCTCCACTTT	CASSEGEGQSGSPLHF
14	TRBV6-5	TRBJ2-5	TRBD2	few	TGTGCCAGCAGTTTCGGACTAGCCGGGGAGACCCAGTACTTC	CASSFGLAGETQYF
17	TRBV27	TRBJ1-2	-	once	TGTGCCAGCACCAAAAGGATAGCAGGGGAAAATAACTATGGCTACACCTTC	CASTKRIAGENNYGYTF
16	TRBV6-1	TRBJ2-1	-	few	TGTGCCAGCAGTGGGAGTTGGGGGTACGGTTACAATGAGCAGTTCTTC	CASSGSWGYGYNEQFF
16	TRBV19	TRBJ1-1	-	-	TGTGCCACCAGCCGGGACGGAGTGAAGTTCGGCACTGAAGCTTTCTTT	CATSRDGVKFGTEAFF
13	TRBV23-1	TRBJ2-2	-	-	TGCGCCAGCACTTTACGGGCCACCGGGGAGCTGTTTTTT	CASTLRATGELFF
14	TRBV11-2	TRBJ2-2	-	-	TGTGCCAGCAGCTTAGTAATGAACACCGGGGAGCTGTTTTTT	CASSLVMNTGELFF
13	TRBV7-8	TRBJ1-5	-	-	TGTGCCAGCAGCTTAAGGGGGAGACAGCCCCAGCATTTT	CASSLRGRQPQHF
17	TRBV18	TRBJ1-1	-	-	TGTGCCAGCTCACCTCCTTTTTGGGACGGAGAGAACACTGAAGCTTTCTTT	CASSPPFWDGENTEAFF
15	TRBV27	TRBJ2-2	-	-	TGTGCCAGCAGTTTCATCTCACTACGCACCGGGGAGCTGTTTTTT	CASSFISLRTGELFF
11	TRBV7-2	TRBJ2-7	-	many	TGTGCCAGCAGCTTAGGTCGCGAGCAGTACTTC	CASSLGREQYF
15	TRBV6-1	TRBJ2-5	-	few	TGTGCCAGCAACCTCAGGAGGGGTTCACGAGAGACCCAGTACTTC	CASNLRRGSRETQYF
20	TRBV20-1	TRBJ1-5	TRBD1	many	TGCAGTGCTATGGGTTTGTCGGGACAGTCCTCCCTCTCTGGAAATCAGCCCCAGCATTTT	CSAMGLSGQSSLSGNQPQHF
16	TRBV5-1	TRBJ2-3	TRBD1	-	TGCGCCAGCAGCGCCGGGACAGGGGAATTGGCAGATACGCAGTATTTT	CASSAGTGELADTQYF
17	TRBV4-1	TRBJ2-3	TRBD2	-	TGCGCCAGCAGCCAAGATTCGGGGGGGCCAGGCACAGATACGCAGTATTTT	CASSQDSGGPGTDTQYF
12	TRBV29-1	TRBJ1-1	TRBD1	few	TGCAGCGTTACAGGGGGAACCACTGAAGCTTTCTTT	CSVTGGTTEAFF
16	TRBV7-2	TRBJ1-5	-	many	TGTGCCAGCAGCTTGGACCCTCGAGGGGTGAATCAGCCCCAGCATTTT	CASSLDPRGVNQPQHF
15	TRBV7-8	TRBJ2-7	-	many	TGTGCCAGCAGCTTAGATGGGTCAGATTCCTACGAGCAGTACTTC	CASSLDGSDSYEQYF
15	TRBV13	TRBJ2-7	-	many	TGTGCCAGCAGCTTCCGGGACGGCGACCGCTACGAGCAGTACTTC	CASSFRDGDRYEQYF
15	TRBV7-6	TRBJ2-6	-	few	TGTGCCAGCAGCGTGGGGCTGGGAGGGGCCAACGTCCTGACTTTC	CASSVGLGGANVLTF
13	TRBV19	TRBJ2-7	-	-	TGTGCCAGTAGTATAGCTGGGATCTACGAGCAGTACTTC	CASSIAGIYEQYF
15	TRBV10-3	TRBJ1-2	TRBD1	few	TGTGCCATAAGATTCCGGGACAGGGGGTACTATGGCTACACCTTC	CAIRFRDRGYYGYTF
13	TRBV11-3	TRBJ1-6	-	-	TGTGCCAGCAGCTGGGGGGGTTTATCACCCCTCCACTTT	CASSWGGLSPLHF
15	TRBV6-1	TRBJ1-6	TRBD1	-	TGTGCCAGCAGTGGAGGACAGGGGAGTAATTCACCCCTCCACTTT	CASSGGQGSNSPLHF
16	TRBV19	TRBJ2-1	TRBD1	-	TGTGCCAGTAGATCCGGGACAGGGGAGGTTTACAATGAGCAGTTCTTC	CASRSGTGEVYNEQFF
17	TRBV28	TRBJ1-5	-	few	TGTGCCAGCAGTTTATCCGGGGACCCATATAGCAATCAGCCCCAGCATTTT	CASSLSGDPYSNQPQHF
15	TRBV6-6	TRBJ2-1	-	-	TGTGCCAGCAGTTACGACTTTACTGTCTACAATGAGCAGTTCTTC	CASSYDFTVYNEQFF
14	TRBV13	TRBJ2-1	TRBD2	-	TGCGCCAGCCGTCTAGCGGTGTCCTACAATGAGCAGTTCTTC	CASRLAVSYNEQFF
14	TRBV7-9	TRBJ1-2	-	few	TGTGCCAGCAGCTCAGCGGAGGTATTAAATGGCTACACCTTC	CASSSAEVLNGYTF